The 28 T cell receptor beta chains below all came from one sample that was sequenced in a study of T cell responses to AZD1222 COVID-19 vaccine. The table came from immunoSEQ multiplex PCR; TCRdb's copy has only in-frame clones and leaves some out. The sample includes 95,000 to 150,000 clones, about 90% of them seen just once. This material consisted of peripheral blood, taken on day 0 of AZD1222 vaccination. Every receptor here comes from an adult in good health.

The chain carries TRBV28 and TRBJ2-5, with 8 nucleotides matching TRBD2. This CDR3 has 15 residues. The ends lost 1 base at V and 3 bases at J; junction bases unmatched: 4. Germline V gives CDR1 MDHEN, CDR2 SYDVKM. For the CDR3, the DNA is TGTGCCAGCAGTTTATCGGCGGGGGGCGAAGAGACCCAGTACTTC. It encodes CASSLSAGGEETQYF.

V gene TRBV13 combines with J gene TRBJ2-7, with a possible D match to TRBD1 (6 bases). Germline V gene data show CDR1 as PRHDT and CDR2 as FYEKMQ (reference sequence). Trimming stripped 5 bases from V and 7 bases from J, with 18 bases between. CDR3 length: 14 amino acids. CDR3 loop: CASSRGSLSEEQYF. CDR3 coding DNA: TGTGCCAGCAGCAGGGGGTCCCTCAGTGAAGAGCAGTACTTC.

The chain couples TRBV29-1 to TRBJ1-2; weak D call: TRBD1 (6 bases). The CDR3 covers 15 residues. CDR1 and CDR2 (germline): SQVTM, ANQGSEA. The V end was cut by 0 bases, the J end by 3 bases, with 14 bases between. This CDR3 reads CSVEDRRQEDYGYTF. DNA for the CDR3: TGCAGCGTTGAAGATCGGAGACAGGAGGACTATGGCTACACCTTC.

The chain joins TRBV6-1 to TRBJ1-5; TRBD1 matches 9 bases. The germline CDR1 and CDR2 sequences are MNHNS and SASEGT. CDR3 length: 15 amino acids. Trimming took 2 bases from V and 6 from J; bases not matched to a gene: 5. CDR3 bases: TGTGCCAGCAGTGAAATGGGGGGACAGGGTCAGCCCCAGCATTTT. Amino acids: CASSEMGGQGQPQHF.

The CDR3 DNA sequence: TGCGCCAGCAGCCAAGATGAGGGTCTCGACACTGAAGCTTTCTTT. Protein sequence: CASSQDEGLDTEAFF. This chain uses TRBV4-1 with TRBJ1-1; D gene unclear. The length of the CDR3 is 15 residues. Deletions cut 0 bases from V and 3 bases from J, with 11 bases between. Germline CDR1 reads MGHRA; CDR2 reads YSYEKL.

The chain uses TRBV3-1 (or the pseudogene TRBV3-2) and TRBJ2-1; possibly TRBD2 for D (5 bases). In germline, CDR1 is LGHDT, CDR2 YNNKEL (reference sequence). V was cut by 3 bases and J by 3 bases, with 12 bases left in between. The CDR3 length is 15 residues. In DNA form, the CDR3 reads TGTGCCAGCAGCCAGAGGGTCGGTGGCTACAATGAGCAGTTCTTC. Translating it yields CASSQRVGGYNEQFF.

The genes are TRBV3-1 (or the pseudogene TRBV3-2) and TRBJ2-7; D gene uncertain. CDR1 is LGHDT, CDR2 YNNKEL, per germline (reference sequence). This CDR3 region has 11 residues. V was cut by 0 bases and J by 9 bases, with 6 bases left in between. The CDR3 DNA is TGTGCCAGCAGCCAAGAAGGAAGGCAGTACTTC. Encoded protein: CASSQEGRQYF.

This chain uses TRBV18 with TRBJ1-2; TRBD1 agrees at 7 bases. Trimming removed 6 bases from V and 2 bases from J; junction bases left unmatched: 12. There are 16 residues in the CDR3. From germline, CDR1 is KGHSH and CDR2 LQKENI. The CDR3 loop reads CASSPGQRITNYGYTF. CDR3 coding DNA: TGTGCCAGCTCGCCGGGACAGCGTATCACAAACTATGGCTACACCTTC.

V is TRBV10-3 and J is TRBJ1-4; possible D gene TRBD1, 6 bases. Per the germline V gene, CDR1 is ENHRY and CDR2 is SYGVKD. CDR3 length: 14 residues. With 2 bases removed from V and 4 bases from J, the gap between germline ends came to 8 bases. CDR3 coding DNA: TGTGCCATCAGTGAGGGGGGCGGTAATGAAAAACTGTTTTTT. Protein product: CAISEGGGNEKLFF.

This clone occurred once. CDR3 DNA: TGCGCCAGCAGTTTAAACGCTGAAGCTTTCTTT. Its translation is CASSLNAEAFF. This sequence joins TRBV4-1 and TRBJ1-1; D is unresolved. The CDR3 loop spans 11 amino acids. Germline values: CDR1 MGHRA, CDR2 YSYEKL. V was clipped by 6 bases and J by 6 bases, with 8 bases between them.

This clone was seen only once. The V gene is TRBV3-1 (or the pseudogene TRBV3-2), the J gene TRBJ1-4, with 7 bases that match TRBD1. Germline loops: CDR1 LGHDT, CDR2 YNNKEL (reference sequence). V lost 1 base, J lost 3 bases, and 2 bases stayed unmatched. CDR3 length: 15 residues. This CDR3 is CASSQVRGANEKLFF. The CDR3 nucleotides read TGTGCCAGCAGCCAAGTCAGGGGGGCTAATGAAAAACTGTTTTTT.

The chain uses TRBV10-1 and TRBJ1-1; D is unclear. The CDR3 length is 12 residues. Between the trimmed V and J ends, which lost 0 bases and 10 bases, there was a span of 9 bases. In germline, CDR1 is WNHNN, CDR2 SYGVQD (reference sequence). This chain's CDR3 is CASSESSSAAFF. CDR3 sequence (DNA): TGCGCCAGCAGTGAGTCTTCGTCGGCAGCTTTCTTT.

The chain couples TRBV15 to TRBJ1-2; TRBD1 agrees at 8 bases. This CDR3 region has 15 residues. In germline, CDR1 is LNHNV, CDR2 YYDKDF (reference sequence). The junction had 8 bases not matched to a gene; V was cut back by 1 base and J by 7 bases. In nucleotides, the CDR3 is TGTGCCACCAGCAGAGGGTCGGCAGGGGGCGGTGGCTACACCTTC. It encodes CATSRGSAGGGGYTF.

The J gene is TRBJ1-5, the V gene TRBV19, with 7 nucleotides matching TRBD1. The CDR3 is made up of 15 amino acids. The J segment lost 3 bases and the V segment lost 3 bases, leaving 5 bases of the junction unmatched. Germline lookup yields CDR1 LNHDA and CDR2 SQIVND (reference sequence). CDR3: CASSIFRGDNQPQHF. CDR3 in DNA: TGTGCCAGTAGTATCTTCAGGGGGGACAATCAGCCCCAGCATTTT.

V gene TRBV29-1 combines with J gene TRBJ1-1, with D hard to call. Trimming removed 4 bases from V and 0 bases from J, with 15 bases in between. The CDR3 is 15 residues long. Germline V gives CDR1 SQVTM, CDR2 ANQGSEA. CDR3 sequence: CSVAGSTAMNTEAFF. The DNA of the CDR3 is TGCAGCGTTGCTGGCTCGACTGCCATGAACACTGAAGCTTTCTTT. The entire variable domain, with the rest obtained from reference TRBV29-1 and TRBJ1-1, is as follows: SAVISQKPSRDICQRGTSLTIQCQVDSQVTMMFWYRQQPGQSLTLIATANQGSEATYESGFVIDKFPISRPNLTFSTLTVSNMSPEDSSIYLCSVAGSTAMNTEAFFGQGTRLTVV.

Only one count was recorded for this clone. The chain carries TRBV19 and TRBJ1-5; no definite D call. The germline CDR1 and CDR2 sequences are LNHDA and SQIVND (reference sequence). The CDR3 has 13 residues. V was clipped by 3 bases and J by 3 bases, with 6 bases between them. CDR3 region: CASSIVLNQPQHF. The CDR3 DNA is TGTGCCAGTAGTATCGTCCTCAATCAGCCCCAGCATTTT.

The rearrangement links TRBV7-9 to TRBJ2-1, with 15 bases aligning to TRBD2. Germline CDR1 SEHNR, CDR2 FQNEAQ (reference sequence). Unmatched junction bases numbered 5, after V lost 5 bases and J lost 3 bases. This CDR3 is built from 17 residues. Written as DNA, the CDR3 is TGTGCCAGCAGCGGGACTAGCGGGGGGTCGAACTACAATGAGCAGTTCTTC. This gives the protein CASSGTSGGSNYNEQFF.

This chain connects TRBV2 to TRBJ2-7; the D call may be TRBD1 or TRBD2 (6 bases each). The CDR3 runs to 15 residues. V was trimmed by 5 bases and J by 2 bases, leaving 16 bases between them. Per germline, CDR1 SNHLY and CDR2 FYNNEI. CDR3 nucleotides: TGTGCCAGCAGTACTTTAAGGGGGACTCCCTACGAGCAGTACTTC. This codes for CASSTLRGTPYEQYF.

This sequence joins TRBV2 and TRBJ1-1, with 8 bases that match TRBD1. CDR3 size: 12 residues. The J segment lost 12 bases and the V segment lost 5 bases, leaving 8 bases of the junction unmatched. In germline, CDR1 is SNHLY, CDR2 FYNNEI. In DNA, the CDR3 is TGTGCCAGCAGTTATGACAGGGGAATAACTTTCTTT. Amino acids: CASSYDRGITFF. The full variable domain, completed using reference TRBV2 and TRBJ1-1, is EPEVTQTPSHQVTQMGQEVILRCVPISNHLYFYWYRQILGQKVEFLVSFYNNEISEKSEIFDDQFSVERPDGSNFTLKIRSTKLEDSAMYFCASSYDRGITFFGQGTRLTVV.

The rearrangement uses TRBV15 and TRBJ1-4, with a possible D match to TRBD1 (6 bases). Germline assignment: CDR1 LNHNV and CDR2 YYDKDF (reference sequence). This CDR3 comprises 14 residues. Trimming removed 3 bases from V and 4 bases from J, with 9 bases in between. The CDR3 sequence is CATSRGGGNEKLFF. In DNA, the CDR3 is TGTGCCACCAGCAGGGGAGGGGGTAATGAAAAACTGTTTTTT.

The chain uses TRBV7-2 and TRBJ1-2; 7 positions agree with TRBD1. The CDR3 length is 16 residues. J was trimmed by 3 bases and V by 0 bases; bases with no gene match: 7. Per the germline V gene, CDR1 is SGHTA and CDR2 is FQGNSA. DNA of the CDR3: TGTGCCAGCAGCTTAGCCCCCAGGGGGAGGGACTATGGCTACACCTTC. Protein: CASSLAPRGRDYGYTF.

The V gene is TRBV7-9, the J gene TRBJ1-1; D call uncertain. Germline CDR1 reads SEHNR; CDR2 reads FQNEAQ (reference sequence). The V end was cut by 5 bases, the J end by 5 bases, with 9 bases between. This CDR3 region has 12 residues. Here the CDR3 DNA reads TGTGCCAGCAGCCCAATAGGAACTGAAGCTTTCTTT. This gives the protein CASSPIGTEAFF. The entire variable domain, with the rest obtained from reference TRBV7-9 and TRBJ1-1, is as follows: DTGVSQNPRHKITKRGQNVTFRCDPISEHNRLYWYRQTLGQGPEFLTYFQNEAQLEKSRLLSDRFSAERPKGSFSTLEIQRTEQGDSAMYLCASSPIGTEAFFGQGTRLTVV.

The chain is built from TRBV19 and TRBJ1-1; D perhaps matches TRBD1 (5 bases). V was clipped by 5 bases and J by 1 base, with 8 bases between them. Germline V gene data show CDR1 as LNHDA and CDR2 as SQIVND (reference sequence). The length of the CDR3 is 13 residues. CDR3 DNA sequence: TGTGCCAGTAGTCTTACAGGGAACACTGAAGCTTTCTTT. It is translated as CASSLTGNTEAFF. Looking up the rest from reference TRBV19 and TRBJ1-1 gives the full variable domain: DGGITQSPKYLFRKEGQNVTLSCEQNLNHDAMYWYRQDPGQGLRLIYYSQIVNDFQKGDIAEGYSVSREKKESFPLTVTSAQKNPTAFYLCASSLTGNTEAFFGQGTRLTVV.

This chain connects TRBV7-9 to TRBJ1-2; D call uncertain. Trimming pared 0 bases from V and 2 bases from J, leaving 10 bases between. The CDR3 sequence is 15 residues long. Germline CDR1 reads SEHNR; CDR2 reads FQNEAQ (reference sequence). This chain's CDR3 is CASSLAPPRNYGYTF. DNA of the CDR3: TGTGCCAGCAGCTTAGCGCCTCCCAGGAACTATGGCTACACCTTC.

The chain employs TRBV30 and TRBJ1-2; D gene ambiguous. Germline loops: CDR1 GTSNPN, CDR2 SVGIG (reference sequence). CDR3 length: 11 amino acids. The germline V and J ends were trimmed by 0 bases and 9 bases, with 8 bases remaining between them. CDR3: CAWSVPGSYTF. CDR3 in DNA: TGTGCCTGGAGTGTACCCGGGAGCTACACCTTC.

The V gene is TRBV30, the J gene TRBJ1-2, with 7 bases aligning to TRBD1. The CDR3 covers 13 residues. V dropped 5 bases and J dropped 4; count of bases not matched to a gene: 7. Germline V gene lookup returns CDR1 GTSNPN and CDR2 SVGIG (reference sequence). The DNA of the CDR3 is TGTGCCTGGCAATACACAGGGGTCTATGGCTACACCTTC. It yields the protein CAWQYTGVYGYTF.

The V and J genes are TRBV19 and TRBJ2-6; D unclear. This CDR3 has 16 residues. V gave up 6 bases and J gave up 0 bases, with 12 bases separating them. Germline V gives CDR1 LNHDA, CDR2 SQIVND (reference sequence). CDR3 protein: CASSRTALSGANVLTF. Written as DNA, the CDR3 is TGTGCCAGTAGCCGGACGGCCCTCTCTGGGGCCAACGTCCTGACTTTC. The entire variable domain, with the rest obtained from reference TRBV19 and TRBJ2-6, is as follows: DGGITQSPKYLFRKEGQNVTLSCEQNLNHDAMYWYRQDPGQGLRLIYYSQIVNDFQKGDIAEGYSVSREKKESFPLTVTSAQKNPTAFYLCASSRTALSGANVLTFGAGSRLTVL.

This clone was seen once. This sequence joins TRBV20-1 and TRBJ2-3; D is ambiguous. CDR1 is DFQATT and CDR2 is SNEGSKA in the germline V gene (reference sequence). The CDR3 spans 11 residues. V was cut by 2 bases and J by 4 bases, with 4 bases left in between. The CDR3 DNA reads TGCAGTGCTAGAATGGCAGATACGCAGTATTTT. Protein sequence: CSARMADTQYF.